Sequencing of this TCR beta chain was carried out in a study of monozygotic twins with inflammatory bowel disease. CDR3 length: 17 residues. CDR1 and CDR2 from the germline V gene are MNHEY and SMNVEV (reference sequence). TCRdb reprocessed the 5' RACE reads and stores each CDR3 protein as one record, lacking DNA. The sample holds a few hundred thousand distinct CDR3 sequences. Sequenced input: blood. The genes are TRBV27 and TRBJ2-3; TCRdb's D call of TRBD2 is untestable without DNA. This TCR was recovered from a human donor with ulcerative colitis or Crohn's disease, or a healthy co-twin of an affected twin (not recorded which). The CDR3 reads CATRGTSGTGVTDTQYF.